This T cell receptor (beta chain) was sequenced for a study of blood T cell repertoires in COVID-19. Per the original methods: How many nucleated cells were present was estimated from reference gene primer amplification. Clones were sequenced by immunoSEQ multiplex PCR, and TCRdb holds only the in-frame ones, with some missing. V and J calls and clone size are copied from that table; D and trimming were computed from the DNA. The sample includes about 190,000 clones, about 82% of them seen just once. The clonotype originates from a woman younger than 45 with acute or convalescent COVID-19. The sample comprised peripheral blood.

The CDR3 loop reads CASSPPGLASSSYNEQFF. CDR3 nucleotide sequence: TGTGCCAGCAGCCCCCCCGGGCTAGCGTCGAGCTCCTACAATGAGCAGTTCTTC. V and J are TRBV5-4 and TRBJ2-1, with D tentatively TRBD2 (6 bases). Germline-derived CDR1 and CDR2 are SGHNT and YYREEE (reference sequence). V was clipped by 4 bases and J by 0 bases, with 20 bases between them. The CDR3 spans 18 residues.